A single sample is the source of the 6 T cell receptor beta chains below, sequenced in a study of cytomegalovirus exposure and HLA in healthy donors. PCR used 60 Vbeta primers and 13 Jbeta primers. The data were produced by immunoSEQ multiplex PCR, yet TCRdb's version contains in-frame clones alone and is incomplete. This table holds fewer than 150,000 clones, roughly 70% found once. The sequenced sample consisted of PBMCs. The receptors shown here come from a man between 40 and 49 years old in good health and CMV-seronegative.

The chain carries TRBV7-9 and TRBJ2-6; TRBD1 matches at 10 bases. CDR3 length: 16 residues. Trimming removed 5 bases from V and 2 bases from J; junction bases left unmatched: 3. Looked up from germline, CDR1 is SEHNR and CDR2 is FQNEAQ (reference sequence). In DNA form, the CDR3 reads TGTGCCAGCAGCCGACAGGGGGCGACTGGGGCCAACGTCCTGACTTTC. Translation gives CASSRQGATGANVLTF.

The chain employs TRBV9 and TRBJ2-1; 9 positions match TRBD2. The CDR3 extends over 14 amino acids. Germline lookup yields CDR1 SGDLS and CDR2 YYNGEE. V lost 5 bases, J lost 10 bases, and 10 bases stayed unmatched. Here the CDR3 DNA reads TGTGCCAGCAGTCTGGCGGGAGGGCCCAGCGAGCAGTTCTTC. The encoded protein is CASSLAGGPSEQFF.

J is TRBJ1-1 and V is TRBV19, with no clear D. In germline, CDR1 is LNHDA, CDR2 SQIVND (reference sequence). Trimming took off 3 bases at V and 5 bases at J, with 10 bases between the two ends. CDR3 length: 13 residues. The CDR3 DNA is TGTGCCAGTAGTATCGGGTCAGTGACTGAAGCTTTCTTT. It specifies CASSIGSVTEAFF.

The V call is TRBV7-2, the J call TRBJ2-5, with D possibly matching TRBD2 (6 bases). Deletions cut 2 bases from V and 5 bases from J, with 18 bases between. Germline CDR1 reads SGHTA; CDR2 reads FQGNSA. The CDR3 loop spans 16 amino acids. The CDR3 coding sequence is TGTGCCAGCAGCTTATTGCCGGGGAGGAGGGGTGAGACCCAGTACTTC. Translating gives CASSLLPGRRGETQYF.

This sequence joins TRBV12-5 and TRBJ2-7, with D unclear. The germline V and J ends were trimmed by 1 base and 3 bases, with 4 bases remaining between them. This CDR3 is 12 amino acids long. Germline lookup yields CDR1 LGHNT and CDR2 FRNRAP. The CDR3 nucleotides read TGTGCTAGTGGTTTGGACATCTACGAGCAGTACTTC. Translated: CASGLDIYEQYF.

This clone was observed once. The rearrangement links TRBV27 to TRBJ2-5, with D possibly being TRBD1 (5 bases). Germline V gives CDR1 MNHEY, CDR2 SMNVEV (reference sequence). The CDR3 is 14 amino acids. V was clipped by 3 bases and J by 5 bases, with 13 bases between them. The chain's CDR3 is CASSFRSGWETQYF. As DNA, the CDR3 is TGTGCCAGCAGTTTCCGGTCAGGGTGGGAGACCCAGTACTTC.